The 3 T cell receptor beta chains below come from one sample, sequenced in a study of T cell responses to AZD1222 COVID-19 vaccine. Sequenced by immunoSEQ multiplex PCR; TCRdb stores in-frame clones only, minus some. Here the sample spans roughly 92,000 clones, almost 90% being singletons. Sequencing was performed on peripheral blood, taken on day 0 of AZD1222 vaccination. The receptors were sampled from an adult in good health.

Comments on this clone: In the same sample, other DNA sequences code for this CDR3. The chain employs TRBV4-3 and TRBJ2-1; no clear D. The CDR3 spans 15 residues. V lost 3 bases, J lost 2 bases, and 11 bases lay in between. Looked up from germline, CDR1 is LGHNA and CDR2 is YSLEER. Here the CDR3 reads CASSHVGTPYNEQFF. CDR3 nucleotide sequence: TGCGCCAGCAGCCATGTGGGAACCCCCTACAATGAGCAGTTCTTC.

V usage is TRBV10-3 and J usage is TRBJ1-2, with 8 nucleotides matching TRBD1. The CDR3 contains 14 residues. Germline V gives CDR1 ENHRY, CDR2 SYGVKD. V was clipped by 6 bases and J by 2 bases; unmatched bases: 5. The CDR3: CAIRGTGHNYGYTF. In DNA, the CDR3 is TGTGCCATCAGGGGGACAGGCCACAACTATGGCTACACCTTC.

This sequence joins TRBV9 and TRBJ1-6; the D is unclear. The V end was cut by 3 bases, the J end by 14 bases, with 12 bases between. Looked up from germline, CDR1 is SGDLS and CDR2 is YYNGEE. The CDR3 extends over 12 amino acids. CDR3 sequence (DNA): TGTGCCAGCAGCGACGCTGAGAGATCCCTCCACTTT. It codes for CASSDAERSLHF.